These T cell receptor beta chains were read from a single sample in a study of cytomegalovirus exposure and HLA in healthy donors. Clones were read by immunoSEQ multiplex PCR, and TCRdb kept only the in-frame ones, dropping some. The table records approximately 160,000 clones, about 82% of them present only once. Input material: PBMCs. The receptors shown here come from a woman in her forties or fifties in good health and CMV-seropositive. CDR3s include the opening cysteine and the closing phenylalanine or tryptophan. The order of the fields is V gene, J gene, clone size, D gene, CDR3 DNA, CDR3 protein. D genes are given only for firm matches. Expanded clones get a size class; other rows say once, few or many, or leave the size out.

>TRBV6-1|TRBJ1-4|.|TRBD1
TGTGCCAGCAGTGCCACGGGACAGAGGACAACTAATGAAAAACTGTTTTTT
CASSATGQRTTNEKLFF
>TRBV7-3|TRBJ2-2|.|.
TGTGCCAGCAGCATTCATGGGAAGGACTACCTTGGACCCGGGGAGCTGTTTTTT
CASSIHGKDYLGPGELFF
>TRBV5-1|TRBJ2-7|.|.
TGCGCCAGCAGCTTGGCCTTTAGCCCCCGCGAGCAGTACTTC
CASSLAFSPREQYF
>TRBV11-2|TRBJ2-1|.|TRBD2
TGTGCCAGCAGACCAGCGGGGGGGAATGGGAATGAGCAGTTCTTC
CASRPAGGNGNEQFF
>TRBV6-4|TRBJ2-1|.|.
TGTGCCAGCAGTGACCAATTTGGATCTGATCGGGGATTTAGCTCCTACAATGAGCAGTTCTTC
CASSDQFGSDRGFSSYNEQFF
>TRBV7-9|TRBJ2-2|.|.
TGTGCCAGCAGCCCCCCTACGGGAGTGTCCGGGGAGCTGTTTTTT
CASSPPTGVSGELFF
>TRBV5-1|TRBJ1-4|.|TRBD1
TGCGCCAGCAGCTTGGGTCCGGGACAGACGAATGAAAAACTGTTTTTT
CASSLGPGQTNEKLFF
>TRBV5-6|TRBJ1-2|.|.
TGTGCCAGCAGCTTGGGGCCTGGCTACACCTTC
CASSLGPGYTF
>TRBV30|TRBJ2-1|.|.
TGTGCCTGGAGCGGGGGACGCTACAATGAGCAGTTCTTC
CAWSGGRYNEQFF
>TRBV11-2|TRBJ2-1|.|.
TGTGCCAGCAGCCGGAGCGGGAATGAGCAGTTCTTC
CASSRSGNEQFF
>TRBV18|TRBJ2-2|.|.
TGTGCCAGCTCACCACTCGAGACCGGGGAGCTGTTTTTT
CASSPLETGELFF
>TRBV19|TRBJ1-2|once|.
TGTGCCAGTAGCGAACAGGCAACTAACTATGGCTACACCTTC
CASSEQATNYGYTF
>TRBV6-6|TRBJ1-4|once|TRBD1
TGTGCCAGCAGTGGATCAGGGGGCGCAGGGGAAAAACTGTTTTTT
CASSGSGGAGEKLFF
>TRBV14|TRBJ2-2|.|TRBD1
TGTGCCAGCAGCGCACAGGGGGCGGCCGGGGAGCTGTTTTTT
CASSAQGAAGELFF
>TRBV19|TRBJ2-1|.|TRBD1
TGTGCCAGTAGTATCCGAGGGACAGGTAATGAGCAGTTCTTC
CASSIRGTGNEQFF
>TRBV27|TRBJ2-7|.|.
TGTGCCAGCAGTTTATCGACGGGAGAGGGCCCCTACGAGCAGTACTTC
CASSLSTGEGPYEQYF
>TRBV29-1|TRBJ2-3|.|TRBD2
TGCAGCGTCCAAGGACTAGCGGGAGTGACAGATACGCAGTATTTT
CSVQGLAGVTDTQYF
>TRBV28|TRBJ2-7|.|.
TGTGCCAGCAGTTCCCCCCGCCGGGGGACCCACACACCCTACGAGCAGTACTTC
CASSSPRRGTHTPYEQYF
>TRBV4-3|TRBJ1-1|.|.
TGCGCCAGCAGCCAAGCCCGAACTGATAACACTGAAGCTTTCTTT
CASSQARTDNTEAFF
>TRBV9|TRBJ2-7|.|.
TGTGCCAGCAGCGTAGCTTCCGATAGAAACTCCTACGAGCAGTACTTC
CASSVASDRNSYEQYF
>TRBV5-8|TRBJ2-7|.|.
TGTGCCAGCAGCCTCGGGACTGCCCGGGGCATCCACGAGCAGTACTTC
CASSLGTARGIHEQYF
>TRBV7-9|TRBJ2-1|.|.
TGTGCCAGCAGCTTTGGAGCCAATGAGCAGTTCTTC
CASSFGANEQFF
>TRBV19|TRBJ2-2|.|TRBD2
TGTGCCAGTAGCAGGGTAGCGGGGAACACCGGGGAGCTGTTTTTT
CASSRVAGNTGELFF
>TRBV4-2|TRBJ2-6|few|TRBD2
TGTGCCAGCAGCCAACCTACTAGCGGGGGCCGCTCTGGGGCCAACGTCCTGACTTTC
CASSQPTSGGRSGANVLTF
>TRBV5-1|TRBJ2-1|.|TRBD1
TGCGCCAGCAGGGCCGACAGGGCTTCCTACAATGAGCAGTTCTTC
CASRADRASYNEQFF
>TRBV5-1|TRBJ2-7|.|.
TGCGCCAGCGCGGCGTGGCAGAGCTCCTACGAGCAGTACTTC
CASAAWQSSYEQYF